This record looks at one T cell receptor (beta chain) sequence and its context. Antigen unknown. The sample belongs to a study of T cells in Graves' hyperthyroidism and ophthalmopathy. Amplification targeted TCR beta CDR3 regions from RNA transcripts. First-round RT-PCR targeting the TCR CDR3 was performed with the HTBI primer set. TCRdb recomputed calls from the multiplex PCR reads with MiXCR, one row per CDR3 protein. The sample holds fewer than 550,000 distinct CDR3 sequences, around 22% seen once. General study results and limits: Most thyroid-expanded clonotypes above 0.001 were also found in blood. Before onset, ophthalmopathy was predicted by the model a median around 6 months earlier.

Germline CDR1 reads MNHNS; CDR2 reads SASEGT. CDR3 length: 14 amino acids. V was cut by 5 bases and J by 3 bases, with 13 bases left in between. Ophthalmopathy patients showed a Clinical Activity Score of at least 3, NOSPECS grade of at least 4 and duration under 3 months. The TCR was taken from a woman aged 30 to 39 with Graves' ophthalmopathy. Sequences were obtained from blood. The rearrangement uses TRBV6-1 and TRBJ2-5; D perhaps matches TRBD1 (6 bases). The CDR3 bases are TGTGCCAGCAGTCCCGAATGGGACAAAGAGACCCAGTACTTC. Protein sequence: CASSPEWDKETQYF.